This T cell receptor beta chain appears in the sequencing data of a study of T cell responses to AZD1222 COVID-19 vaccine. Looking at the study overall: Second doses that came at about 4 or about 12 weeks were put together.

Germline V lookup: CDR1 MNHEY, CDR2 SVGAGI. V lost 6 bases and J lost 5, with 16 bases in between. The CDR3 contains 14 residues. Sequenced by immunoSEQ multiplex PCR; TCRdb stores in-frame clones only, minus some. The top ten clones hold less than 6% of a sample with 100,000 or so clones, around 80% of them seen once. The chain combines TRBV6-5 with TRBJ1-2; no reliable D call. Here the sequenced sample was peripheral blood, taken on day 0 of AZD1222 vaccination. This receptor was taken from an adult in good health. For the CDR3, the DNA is TGTGCCAGCAGACCTCCGGGAGTACAATATGGCTACACCTTC. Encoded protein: CASRPPGVQYGYTF.